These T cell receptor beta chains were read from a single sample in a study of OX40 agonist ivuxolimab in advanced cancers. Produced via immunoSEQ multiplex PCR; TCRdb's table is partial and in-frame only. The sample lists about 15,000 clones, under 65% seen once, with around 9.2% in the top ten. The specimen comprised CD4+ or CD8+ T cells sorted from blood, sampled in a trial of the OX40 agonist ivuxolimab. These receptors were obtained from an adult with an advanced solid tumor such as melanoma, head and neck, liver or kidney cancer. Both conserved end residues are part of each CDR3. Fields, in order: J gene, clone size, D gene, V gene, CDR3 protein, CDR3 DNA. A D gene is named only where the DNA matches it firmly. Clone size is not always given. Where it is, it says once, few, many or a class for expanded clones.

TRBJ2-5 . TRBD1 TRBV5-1 CASSLAGGTGRGETQYF TGCGCCAGCAGCTTGGCCGGTGGGACAGGGAGGGGAGAGACCCAGTACTTC
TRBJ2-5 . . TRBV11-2 CASSLELETQYF TGTGCCAGCAGCCTTGAGCTCGAGACCCAGTACTTC
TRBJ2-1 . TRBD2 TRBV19 CASSSSSGGVLTEQFF TGTGCCAGTAGTTCGTCTAGCGGGGGTGTATTAACTGAGCAGTTCTTC
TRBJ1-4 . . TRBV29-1 CSVQGDPTNEKLFF TGCAGCGTTCAGGGAGACCCAACTAATGAAAAACTGTTTTTT
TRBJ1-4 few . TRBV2 CASSEGTRATNEKLFF TGTGCCAGCAGTGAGGGGACTCGGGCAACTAATGAAAAACTGTTTTTT
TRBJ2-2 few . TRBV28 CASSPLNTGELFF TGTGCCAGCAGCCCGTTGAACACCGGGGAGCTGTTTTTT
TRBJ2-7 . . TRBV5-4 CASGVGGDYDEQYF TGTGCCAGCGGCGTTGGTGGGGATTATGACGAGCAGTACTTC
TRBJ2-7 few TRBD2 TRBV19 CASSERGDSYEQYF TGTGCCAGTAGTGAGCGGGGGGACTCCTACGAGCAGTACTTC
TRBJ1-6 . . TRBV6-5 CASRTGTEISPLHF TGTGCCAGCAGAACCGGGACGGAAATTTCACCCCTCCACTTT
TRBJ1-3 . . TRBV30 CAWSMGSSGNTIYF TGTGCCTGGAGCATGGGGAGCTCTGGAAACACCATATATTTT
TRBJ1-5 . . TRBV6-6 CASRAGSYSNQPQHF TGTGCCAGCAGGGCAGGGTCATATAGCAATCAGCCCCAGCATTTT
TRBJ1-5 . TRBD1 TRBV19 CASSLAGGQPQHF TGTGCCAGTAGTCTTGCAGGGGGTCAGCCCCAGCATTTT
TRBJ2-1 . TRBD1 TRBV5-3 CARSETGGYYNEQFF TGTGCCAGAAGCGAGACAGGGGGTTACTACAATGAGCAGTTCTTC
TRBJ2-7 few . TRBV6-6 CASSYGRAEQYF TGTGCCAGCAGTTACGGGAGAGCCGAGCAGTACTTC